This T cell receptor (beta chain) was profiled in a study of cytomegalovirus exposure and HLA in healthy donors. This clone was detected only a few times. Its antigen is not known. Amplification used 60 Vbeta primers and 13 Jbeta primers. Libraries were prepared by immunoSEQ multiplex PCR; TCRdb keeps only in-frame clonotypes and omits some of them. The sample has about 130,000 clones, 75% to 85% seen once; the top ten hold about 8.9%. V lost 5 bases, J lost 4 bases, and 7 bases stayed unmatched. Germline V lookup: CDR1 LNHDA, CDR2 SQIVND (reference sequence). This CDR3 comprises 14 residues. Broader study findings: In an earlier analysis, in under 700 donors, most V segments appeared productive either ~90% or ~30% of the time. Rarity marked most TCR sequences, yet some public TCRs occurred in many donors. Later, an analysis found that common viral pathogens appeared to be linked with several of the most significant clusters.

The chain carries TRBV19 and TRBJ2-7; 8 bases map to TRBD1. This clonotype originated in a man aged 25 to 45 in good health and CMV-seropositive. Source material: PBMCs. The CDR3, as DNA: TGTGCCAGTAGTTCGGACAGGGCAGGGTACGAGCAGTACTTC. Its protein product is CASSSDRAGYEQYF.